These 21 T cell receptor beta chains were all obtained from the same sample, sequenced in a study of T cells in Graves' hyperthyroidism and ophthalmopathy. From RNA transcripts, TCR beta CDR3 regions were amplified. HTBI primers were employed in a first-round RT-PCR of the TCR CDR3. TCRdb reprocessed the multiplex PCR reads via MiXCR and lists one record per CDR3 protein. The sample carries hundreds of thousands of distinct CDR3 sequences, roughly 14% recorded once. The sequenced sample was blood. Receptors originate from a woman aged 40 to 50 with Graves' ophthalmopathy.

This clonotype came up a few times. The chain has TRBV7-3 and TRBJ1-5, with 9 bases lining up with TRBD1. The V gene's germline CDR1 is SGHTA and CDR2 FQGTGA. V trimming: 6 bases; J trimming: 2 bases; junction bases outside the gene matches: 8. This CDR3 contains 16 residues. The CDR3 is CASRSQDRGCNQPQHF. The CDR3 DNA reads TGTGCCAGCAGATCCCAGGACAGGGGTTGCAATCAGCCCCAGCATTTT.

This clonotype has at least ten counts. This sequence joins TRBV7-3 and TRBJ1-1; D gene ambiguous. CDR3 length: 15 residues. Trimming took 0 bases from V and 3 from J, leaving 11 bases between them. CDR1 is SGHTA and CDR2 is FQGTGA in the germline V gene. The CDR3 here is CASSLTSGVDTEAFF. CDR3 coding DNA: TGTGCCAGCAGCTTAACGTCCGGGGTGGACACTGAAGCTTTCTTT.

This clonotype was seen more than once but under ten times. A much larger clone is a single base away; this may be a read error. CDR3 protein: CASSILGQGVEETQYF. DNA of the CDR3: TGTGCCAGCAGCATACTCGGACAGGGGGTTGAAGAGACCCAGTACTTC. The chain has TRBV28 and TRBJ2-5; the match to TRBD1 covers 10 bases. J lost 3 bases, V lost 6 bases, and 10 bases had no gene match. Germline V gives CDR1 MDHEN, CDR2 SYDVKM. The CDR3 loop spans 16 amino acids.

This clonotype was seen repeatedly, ten times or more. The chain couples TRBV19 to TRBJ1-5; TRBD1 matches 8 bases. CDR1 and CDR2 from the germline V gene are LNHDA and SQIVND (reference sequence). The V segment lost 7 bases and the J segment 4 bases; nucleotides outside the gene matches: 6. The CDR3 runs to 14 residues. The CDR3 here is CASTLTGGNQPQHF. CDR3 sequence (DNA): TGTGCCAGTACCTTAACAGGGGGGAATCAGCCCCAGCATTTT. Variable domain in full (rest from reference TRBV19 and TRBJ1-5): DGGITQSPKYLFRKEGQNVTLSCEQNLNHDAMYWYRQDPGQGLRLIYYSQIVNDFQKGDIAEGYSVSREKKESFPLTVTSAQKNPTAFYLCASTLTGGNQPQHFGDGTRLSIL.

The rearrangement links TRBV12-3 or TRBV12-4 to TRBJ1-1, with D perhaps TRBD1 (5 bases). The V end was cut by 4 bases, the J end by 5 bases, with 11 bases between. The CDR3 is made up of 13 amino acids. Here the CDR3 DNA reads TGTGCCAGCAGTTCCGCAGGGACGACTGAAGCTTTCTTT. The encoded protein is CASSSAGTTEAFF.

This clonotype was detected ten times or more. The J gene is TRBJ2-7, the V gene TRBV6-5, with TRBD1 matching over 9 bases. The V and J ends lost 4 bases and 3 bases, in that order; junction bases with no gene match: 13. The length of the CDR3 is 17 residues. The germline gives CDR1 MNHEY, CDR2 SVGAGI. Here the CDR3 reads CASSCPADRGKGYEQYF. CDR3 coding DNA: TGTGCCAGCAGTTGCCCAGCAGACAGGGGGAAAGGCTACGAGCAGTACTTC.

This clonotype has ten or more counts. The chain links TRBV27 to TRBJ2-6; TRBD2 matches at 10 bases. After removal of 3 bases from V and 0 bases from J, the junction contained 5 bases not matched to a gene. This CDR3 is built from 18 residues. From germline, CDR1 is MNHEY and CDR2 SMNVEV (reference sequence). Here the CDR3 DNA reads TGTGCCAGCAGTTTTGGGCTAGCGGGGGTCTCTGGGGCCAACGTCCTGACTTTC. Translating it yields CASSFGLAGVSGANVLTF.

There are many counts of this clonotype. The chain joins TRBV11-2 to TRBJ1-2; D gene uncertain. The V and J ends lost 5 bases and 6 bases respectively, with 10 bases between them. Germline CDR1 reads SGHAT; CDR2 reads FQNNGV. This CDR3 is built from 12 residues. In nucleotides, the CDR3 is TGTGCCAGCAGCCGGTACCCCGATGGCTACACCTTC. This sequence encodes CASSRYPDGYTF. The full variable domain, in which reference TRBV11-2 and TRBJ1-2 provide the parts outside the CDR3, is EAGVAQSPRYKIIEKRQSVAFWCNPISGHATLYWYQQILGQGPKLLIQFQNNGVVDDSQLPKDRFSAERLKGVDSTLKIQPAKLEDSAVYLCASSRYPDGYTFGSGTRLTVV.

The table lists this clonotype with many counts. The CDR3 is CATSQIRTASYEQYF. CDR3 nucleotides: TGTGCCACCTCCCAAATTAGGACGGCTTCCTACGAGCAGTACTTC. The chain carries TRBV15 and TRBJ2-7; D call uncertain. Trimming left V 8 bases short and J 1 base short, with 18 bases between. Germline V gives CDR1 LNHNV, CDR2 YYDKDF (reference sequence). There are 15 residues in the CDR3.

This clonotype has a single count. V and J are TRBV6-1 and TRBJ2-5; 14 nucleotides agree with TRBD2. V lost 4 bases and J lost 1; bases outside the gene matches: 2. CDR1 MNHNS and CDR2 SASEGT come from the germline V gene. The CDR3 runs 16 residues. In DNA, the CDR3 is TGTGCCAGCAGTGGGGGGACTAGCGGGGGCCAAGAGACCCAGTACTTC. Amino acids: CASSGGTSGGQETQYF.

A note on this clonotype: It may be a read error: a sequence one base away is much more abundant. Here the CDR3 omits its conserved ending phenylalanine or tryptophan, so a read error is the likely source. The chain has TRBV29-1 and TRBJ2-7, with unresolved D. Germline CDR1 and CDR2: SQVTM and ANQGSEA. This CDR3 contains 13 residues. Trimming left V 0 bases short and J 4 bases short, with 10 bases between. DNA for the CDR3: TGCAGCGTTGAAGACCCTAAGCTTTACGAGCAGTACCTC. It specifies CSVEDPKLYEQYL.

This clonotype was seen only a few times. This chain uses TRBV6-5 with TRBJ2-4; a weak D match, TRBD2 (6 bases). Germline CDR1 reads MNHEY; CDR2 reads SVGAGI. The CDR3 is 14 residues long. V lost 6 bases and J 6 bases, leaving 15 bases between the germline ends. CDR3 loop: CASRSGSNGNIQYF. As DNA, the CDR3 is TGTGCCAGCAGATCCGGGAGTAACGGAAACATTCAGTACTTC.

The V call is TRBV12-3 or TRBV12-4, the J call TRBJ2-7; 11 bases match TRBD1. After removal of 6 bases from V and 5 bases from J, the junction contained 9 bases not matched to a gene. The CDR3 has 15 residues. CDR3: CASSIGQGAVNEQYF. The DNA for the CDR3 is TGTGCCAGCAGCATTGGACAGGGGGCAGTCAACGAGCAGTACTTC.

This clonotype was detected many times. V is TRBV4-1 and J is TRBJ1-2; tentative D call: TRBD1 (5 bases). Germline V gives CDR1 MGHRA, CDR2 YSYEKL. The CDR3 totals 17 residues. V was trimmed by 0 bases and J by 5 bases, leaving 19 bases between them. Written as DNA, the CDR3 is TGCGCCAGCAGCCAAGATGAAATGAGACAGCTCGCTTATGGCTACACCTTC. This gives the protein CASSQDEMRQLAYGYTF.

This clonotype showed up many times. The chain employs TRBV20-1 and TRBJ2-7; 10 bases are a match to TRBD1. V shed 0 bases, J shed 3 bases, and the junction held 8 bases outside the gene matches. The CDR3 contains 16 residues. Germline-derived CDR1 and CDR2 are DFQATT and SNEGSKA (reference sequence). The CDR3 reads CSARDTGTGEFYEQYF. In DNA, the CDR3 is TGCAGTGCTAGAGATACCGGGACAGGGGAATTCTACGAGCAGTACTTC.

This clonotype was detected once. CDR3 protein: CASSYGTDEAFF. In nucleotides, the CDR3 is TGTGCCAGCAGTTATGGGACGGATGAAGCTTTCTTT. The V and J genes are TRBV6-5 and TRBJ1-1, with a tentative D call TRBD1 (5 bases). Germline CDR1 MNHEY, CDR2 SVGAGI. The CDR3 length is 12 residues. With 3 bases removed from V and 7 bases from J, the gap between germline ends came to 9 bases.

This clonotype was picked up many times. This rearrangement joins TRBV11-1 to TRBJ2-5; tentative D call: TRBD1 (6 bases). The CDR3 spans 18 residues. Germline-derived CDR1 and CDR2 are SGHAT and FQDESV (reference sequence). The V gene lost 6 bases and the J gene lost 0 bases, with 23 bases spanning the gap. Here the CDR3 DNA reads TGTGCCAGCAGAAAATATGTCGGGACAACAGGGAACCAAGAGACCCAGTACTTC. Its translation: CASRKYVGTTGNQETQYF.

This chain uses TRBV2 with TRBJ2-7, with 11 nucleotides matching TRBD2. Germline V lookup: CDR1 SNHLY, CDR2 FYNNEI. The CDR3 is 15 residues long. Trimming cost V 4 bases and J 2 bases; bases outside gene matches: 4. The CDR3 DNA reads TGTGCCAGCAGTGGCCTAGCGGGAGGCGCCTACGAGCAGTACTTC. Amino acids: CASSGLAGGAYEQYF.

This clonotype showed up many times. J is TRBJ2-2 and V is TRBV7-8, with TRBD1 identical over 12 bases. In germline, CDR1 is SGHVS, CDR2 FQNEAQ. CDR3 length equals 19 residues. Trimming at V came to 5 bases and at J to 0 bases, leaving 10 bases not matched to a gene. CDR3 in amino acids: CASSARGTGGATNTGELFF. In nucleotides, the CDR3 is TGTGCCAGCAGCGCAAGGGGGACAGGGGGCGCAACGAACACCGGGGAGCTGTTTTTT. The full variable domain, rest sourced from reference TRBV7-8 and TRBJ2-2, is GAGVSQSPRYKVAKRGQDVALRCDPISGHVSLFWYQQALGQGPEFLTYFQNEAQLDKSGLPSDRFFAERPEGSVSTLKIQRTQQEDSAVYLCASSARGTGGATNTGELFFGEGSRLTVL.

This clonotype was picked up many times. J is TRBJ2-5 and V is TRBV29-1, with D possibly matching TRBD1 (6 bases). Trimming pared 2 bases from V and 1 base from J, leaving 14 bases between. CDR3 length: 15 residues. Germline lookup yields CDR1 SQVTM and CDR2 ANQGSEA. DNA of the CDR3: TGCAGCGTTGAACCGGCCGACAGGCTCCAAGAGACCCAGTACTTC. Protein: CSVEPADRLQETQYF.

This clonotype was found a few times. The chain links TRBV4-1 to TRBJ2-5, with D maybe TRBD1 (6 bases). The germline V gene has CDR1 MGHRA and CDR2 YSYEKL. This CDR3 has 16 amino acids. The V end was cut by 4 bases, the J end by 0 bases, with 15 bases between. The CDR3 spells CASSLGQGRDQETQYF. The CDR3 DNA reads TGCGCCAGCAGCCTGGGGCAGGGGAGAGACCAAGAGACCCAGTACTTC.